This passage covers 22 T cell receptor beta chains from one sample sequenced in a study of T cells in Graves' hyperthyroidism and ophthalmopathy. The TCR beta CDR3 regions underwent amplification using RNA transcripts as the source. A set of HTBI primers served as the primers for a first-round RT-PCR of the TCR CDR3. One entry per CDR3 protein, called by TCRdb with MiXCR from the multiplex PCR reads. This sample yields 550,000 to 650,000 distinct CDR3 sequences, of which approximately 15% are seen a single time; more than 5% belongs to the top ten. The sequencing input was blood. The receptors come from a woman between 25 and 40 years old with Graves' hyperthyroidism that later progressed to Graves' ophthalmopathy.

The chain joins TRBV7-6 to TRBJ2-6; TRBD1 aligns across 8 bases. The germline gives CDR1 SGHVS, CDR2 FNYEAQ. The J segment lost 3 bases and the V segment lost 1 base, leaving 8 bases of the junction unmatched. The CDR3 runs to 18 residues. CDR3 amino acids: CASSLDGTGGGGANVLTF. The DNA of the CDR3 is TGTGCCAGCAGCTTAGATGGAACAGGGGGTGGTGGGGCCAACGTCCTGACTTTC.

This clonotype was recorded a few times. The chain carries TRBV6-2 or TRBV6-3 and TRBJ2-5; D is unresolved. Germline V gives CDR1 MNHEY, CDR2 SVGEGT. The V and J ends lost 8 bases and 1 base respectively, with 8 bases between them. The CDR3 is 12 residues long. CDR3 residues: CASAHSQETQYF. As DNA, the CDR3 is TGTGCCAGCGCCCACAGCCAAGAGACCCAGTACTTC.

In this sample, this clonotype turned up a few times. One base away lies a much larger clone, so this may be a sequencing read error. The V call is TRBV6-1, the J call TRBJ2-2; D is unresolved. CDR1 is MNHNS, CDR2 SASEGT, per germline. V shed 3 bases and J shed 6 bases, with 2 bases lying between them. This CDR3 region has 11 residues. DNA of the CDR3: TGTGCCAGCAGTGATTCCGGGGAGCTGTTTTTT. This gives the protein CASSDSGELFF.

With respect to this clonotype: A junction boundary mismatches the germline segment, possibly from a read error. This chain joins TRBV3-1 and TRBJ2-3, with a weak D call TRBD2 (6 bases). Per the germline V gene, CDR1 is LGHDT and CDR2 is YNNKEL (reference sequence). The CDR3 is made up of 14 amino acids. CDR3 loop: CASGQGSGADTQYF. As DNA, the CDR3 is TGTGCCAGCGGCCAAGGATCGGGAGCAGATACGCAGTATTTT.

This clonotype was counted ten times or more. The chain joins TRBV12-3 or TRBV12-4 to TRBJ2-2, with a possible D match to TRBD2 (6 bases). Between the trimmed V and J ends, which lost 5 bases and 9 bases, there was a span of 16 bases. The CDR3 has 14 amino acids. The CDR3: CASSPGTVQWELFF. The CDR3 bases are TGTGCCAGCAGTCCCGGGACTGTTCAATGGGAGCTGTTTTTT.

This clonotype was observed at least ten times. The rearrangement uses TRBV5-1 and TRBJ1-6; unclear D gene. The germline V and J ends were trimmed by 5 bases and 9 bases, with 12 bases remaining between them. This CDR3 is built from 13 residues. Per germline, CDR1 SGHRS and CDR2 YFSETQ. This chain's CDR3 is CASSHDRGSPLHF. The CDR3 DNA follows: TGCGCCAGCAGTCACGACCGTGGTTCACCCCTCCACTTT.

This clonotype was observed a few times. The chain has TRBV7-6 and TRBJ2-7, with 9 bases matching TRBD1. CDR1 and CDR2 (germline): SGHVS, FNYEAQ. The CDR3 runs 15 residues. Germline trimming cut 2 bases from V and 5 bases from J; bases unmatched to any gene: 7. CDR3 in DNA: TGTGCCAGCAGCTTACTAACTGGGACAGGGAACGAGCAGTACTTC. The encoded protein is CASSLLTGTGNEQYF.

The chain employs TRBV4-1 and TRBJ1-1; D gene ambiguous. Trimming took off 4 bases at V and 5 bases at J, with 11 bases between the two ends. The germline V gene has CDR1 MGHRA and CDR2 YSYEKL. The CDR3 has 13 amino acids. As DNA, the CDR3 is TGCGCCAGCAGCCTAGCTCTGAGGACTGAAGCTTTCTTT. Translating gives CASSLALRTEAFF.

A few counts support this clonotype. A much more abundant neighbour one base away suggests this may be a read error. The chain employs TRBV24-1 and TRBJ1-2, with D unresolved. In germline, CDR1 is KGHDR, CDR2 SFDVKD. This CDR3 comprises 11 residues. The ends were cut back, 5 bases at V and 0 bases at J, with 0 bases in the middle. The CDR3 loop is CATSANYGYTF. The DNA for the CDR3 is TGTGCCACCAGTGCTAACTATGGCTACACCTTC.

The chain links TRBV20-1 to TRBJ2-1, with 8 positions matching TRBD2. The junction had 15 bases not matched to a gene; V was cut back by 6 bases and J by 5 bases. Germline CDR1 is DFQATT and CDR2 is SNEGSKA (reference sequence). The CDR3 consists of 16 residues. CDR3 residues: CSANILSGRSDNEQFF. The CDR3 nucleotides are TGCAGTGCCAATATTTTAAGCGGGAGATCGGACAATGAGCAGTTCTTC.

At least ten counts were recorded for this clonotype. In DNA, the CDR3 is TGTGCCAGCAGCTTCGGGGCTAGCGGGAGCCTTTACAATGAGCAGTTCTTC. It encodes CASSFGASGSLYNEQFF. V is TRBV7-6 and J is TRBJ2-1, with 10 bases aligning to TRBD2. CDR1 is SGHVS, CDR2 FNYEAQ, per germline. V was clipped by 3 bases and J by 4 bases; unmatched bases: 9. This CDR3 contains 17 residues.

This clonotype was seen at least ten times. This chain links TRBV20-1 with TRBJ2-3; no clear D gene. The V gene lost 4 bases and the J gene lost 0 bases, with 5 bases spanning the gap. CDR1 and CDR2 from the germline V gene are DFQATT and SNEGSKA (reference sequence). The CDR3 spans 12 residues. CDR3 residues: CSATTSTDTQYF. The CDR3 DNA follows: TGCAGTGCTACGACTAGCACAGATACGCAGTATTTT.

This clonotype was seen many times. The chain links TRBV6-2 or TRBV6-3 to TRBJ2-3, with 8 bases matching TRBD1. The germline V gene has CDR1 MNHEY and CDR2 SVGEGT. The CDR3 consists of 15 residues. Trimming at V came to 5 bases and at J to 3 bases, leaving 7 bases not matched to a gene. The CDR3 sequence is CASSLDRGGTDTQYF. The CDR3 DNA reads as TGTGCCAGCAGTCTAGACAGGGGTGGGACAGATACGCAGTATTTT.

This clonotype was detected many times. The chain recombines TRBV7-9 with TRBJ1-1, with a tentative D call TRBD1 (6 bases). The germline CDR1 and CDR2 sequences are SEHNR and FQNEAQ (reference sequence). The CDR3 has 14 amino acids. The germline V and J ends were trimmed by 3 bases and 1 base, with 9 bases remaining between them. The CDR3 sequence is CASSFSDRNTEAFF. The DNA of the CDR3 is TGTGCCAGCAGCTTCTCGGACAGGAACACTGAAGCTTTCTTT.

This chain links TRBV4-1 with TRBJ1-2; D might be TRBD1 (5 bases). This CDR3 contains 13 residues. Germline-derived CDR1 and CDR2 are MGHRA and YSYEKL. Deletions cut 0 bases from V and 7 bases from J, with 9 bases between. The CDR3 loop is CASSQDPQGGYTF. The CDR3 DNA is TGCGCCAGCAGCCAAGATCCCCAGGGTGGCTACACCTTC.

This clonotype has at least ten counts. V is TRBV7-9 and J is TRBJ2-4, with D perhaps matching TRBD1 (6 bases). Germline lookup yields CDR1 SEHNR and CDR2 FQNEAQ (reference sequence). Trimming pared 6 bases from V and 8 bases from J, leaving 14 bases between. This CDR3 region has 13 residues. The CDR3 loop is CASRRTPGDIQYF. CDR3 DNA: TGTGCCAGCAGACGGACACCAGGGGACATTCAGTACTTC.

This clonotype appeared a few times. The chain has TRBV5-5 and TRBJ2-3; D uncertain. Trimming took off 1 base at V and 3 bases at J, with 12 bases between the two ends. Germline values: CDR1 SGHKS, CDR2 YYEKEE (reference sequence). This CDR3 contains 15 residues. The CDR3 sequence is CASSLLSVVTDTQYF. The CDR3 coding sequence is TGTGCCAGCAGCTTGTTAAGTGTGGTGACAGATACGCAGTATTTT.

J is TRBJ1-2 and V is TRBV30, with 8 bases matching TRBD1. Unmatched junction bases numbered 12, after V lost 4 bases and J lost 5 bases. The CDR3 sequence is 15 residues long. Germline V CDR1 and CDR2: GTSNPN, SVGIG (reference sequence). CDR3 region: CAWTPPGQVPYGYTF. The CDR3 DNA reads TGTGCCTGGACCCCCCCGGGACAGGTCCCTTATGGCTACACCTTC.

Remarks on this clonotype: A much larger clonotype is one base distant, so this may be a read error. The genes are TRBV29-1 and TRBJ2-3; D uncertain. The CDR3 sequence is 16 residues long. CDR1 is SQVTM and CDR2 is ANQGSEA in the germline V gene. Between the trimmed V and J ends, which lost 7 bases and 8 bases, there was a span of 28 bases. The CDR3 coding sequence is TGCAGCGCTTTGATCCCTCGCCTCAGTGGCGCAGGTACGCAGTATTTT. This translates into CSALIPRLSGAGTQYF.

Concerning this clonotype itself: This may be a read error: a much more frequent sequence differs by one nucleotide. The V and J genes are TRBV9 and TRBJ2-3; unclear D gene. The CDR3 is 14 residues long. The germline V gene has CDR1 SGDLS and CDR2 YYNGEE. With 4 bases removed from V and 0 bases from J, the gap between germline ends came to 9 bases. The CDR3 reads CASSHFRSTDTQYF. CDR3 nucleotides: TGTGCCAGCAGCCATTTTCGGAGCACAGATACGCAGTATTTT.

This clonotype appeared a few times. The genes are TRBV12-3 or TRBV12-4 and TRBJ1-1; the D is unclear. This CDR3 region has 15 residues. V was pared by 6 bases and J by 3 bases, with 17 bases between. The CDR3 DNA follows: TGTGCCAGCAGCTTGGAGGTGCGGGCAGACACTGAAGCTTTCTTT. Amino acid sequence: CASSLEVRADTEAFF.

This clonotype was seen at least ten times. The genes are TRBV7-2 and TRBJ1-1; D gene ambiguous. In germline, CDR1 is SGHTA, CDR2 FQGNSA. The CDR3 runs 14 residues. Trimming pared 5 bases from V and 7 bases from J, leaving 17 bases between. This CDR3 is CASSPETNLYEAFF. As DNA, the CDR3 is TGTGCCAGCAGCCCAGAAACGAACCTCTATGAAGCTTTCTTT.